Below, 30 T cell receptor beta chains from the same sample are listed, as sequenced in a study of beta chain features in type 1 diabetes (dated by TCRdb to the late 2010s). Libraries were made using the immunoSEQ multiplex PCR assay. The entire isolated RNA was reverse transcribed using the High Capacity cDNA Reverse Transcription Kit, and thus expressed TCRB transcripts were sequenced. TCRdb carries this immuneACCESS record with in-frame sequences only. Its versions omit some clonotypes, under half of them owing to an unresolved V gene in the studies checked, with the rest unexplained. In all, the sample holds around 450,000 clones, and roughly 11% of those were seen once. The ten biggest clones cover less than 0.06% of the sample. The sequencing input was naive CD4+ T cells from blood. What the cell subset or site label conveys for this sample: true naive CD4+ T cells. These receptors were obtained from a woman between 18 and 30 years old in good health.

V is TRBV7-9 and J is TRBJ2-3; no clear D gene. Germline V lookup: CDR1 SEHNR, CDR2 FQNEAQ (reference sequence). This CDR3 has 15 residues. With 0 bases removed from V and 2 bases from J, the gap between germline ends came to 9 bases. In nucleotides, the CDR3 is TGTGCCAGCAGCTTAGCTTCTACCCTCACAGATACGCAGTATTTT. Translation: CASSLASTLTDTQYF.

As for this clone: Other DNA sequences in the sample encode the same CDR3. This chain connects TRBV7-2 to TRBJ1-1, with D uncertain. This CDR3 is built from 12 residues. The V gene lost 0 bases and the J gene lost 4 bases, with 3 bases spanning the gap. Germline V lookup: CDR1 SGHTA, CDR2 FQGNSA. The CDR3 loop reads CASSLAGTEAFF. CDR3 nucleotides: TGTGCCAGCAGCTTAGCGGGCACTGAAGCTTTCTTT.

The gene calls are TRBV18 and TRBJ2-1, with 9 bases fitting TRBD1. V dropped 0 bases and J dropped 9; count of bases not matched to a gene: 3. The germline V gene has CDR1 KGHSH and CDR2 LQKENI. The CDR3 has 14 residues. For the CDR3, the DNA is TGTGCCAGCTCACCACCGACAGGGGGGACTGAGCAGTTCTTC. As protein: CASSPPTGGTEQFF. Supplemented by reference TRBV18 and TRBJ2-1, the full variable domain reads NAGVMQNPRHLVRRRGQEARLRCSPMKGHSHVYWYRQLPEEGLKFMVYLQKENIIDESGMPKERFSAEFPKEGPSILRIQQVVRGDSAAYFCASSPPTGGTEQFFGPGTRLTVL.

In this sample, this clone turned up a few times. The rearrangement uses TRBV7-9 and TRBJ2-1, with 12 bases aligning to TRBD2. Germline assignment: CDR1 SEHNR and CDR2 FQNEAQ (reference sequence). V lost 5 bases and J lost 16; bases outside the gene matches: 6. The CDR3 has 12 amino acids. The CDR3 DNA sequence: TGTGCCAGCAGCCCAAGGACTAGCGGGGACTTCTTC. Translation gives CASSPRTSGDFF.

V is TRBV4-1 and J is TRBJ2-5, with D possibly TRBD1 on 5 matching bases. V was pared by 0 bases and J by 7 bases, with 12 bases between. CDR3 size: 14 residues. Germline loops: CDR1 MGHRA, CDR2 YSYEKL. The CDR3: CASSQERGLGTQYF. The CDR3 coding sequence is TGCGCCAGCAGCCAAGAAAGGGGCCTCGGGACCCAGTACTTC.

The CDR3 is CASSSSYWGEQYV. The CDR3 nucleotides are TGTGCCAGCAGTTCATCTTATTGGGGGGAGCAGTACGTC. The genes are TRBV27 and TRBJ2-7; D may match TRBD1 or TRBD2 (5 bases each). The germline CDR1 and CDR2 sequences are MNHEY and SMNVEV (reference sequence). V shed 4 bases and J shed 7 bases, with 14 bases lying between them. The CDR3 loop spans 13 amino acids.

This clone was seen a few times. The chain uses TRBV30 and TRBJ2-1, with TRBD1 identical over 8 bases. Germline CDR1 is GTSNPN and CDR2 is SVGIG (reference sequence). CDR3 length: 19 residues. The V segment lost 0 bases and the J segment 4 bases; nucleotides outside the gene matches: 17. The CDR3 loop is CAWSVLSFRRDRSYNEQFF. In nucleotides, the CDR3 is TGTGCCTGGAGTGTACTCAGCTTTCGGAGGGACAGGTCGTACAATGAGCAGTTCTTC.

This clone was counted a few times. V and J are TRBV10-3 and TRBJ2-3; D is perhaps TRBD2 (6 bases). V was clipped by 4 bases and J by 2 bases, with 16 bases between them. This CDR3 is 16 amino acids long. Germline lookup yields CDR1 ENHRY and CDR2 SYGVKD. The CDR3 is CAISGVSGGPTDTQYF. CDR3 DNA: TGTGCCATCAGTGGTGTCTCCGGAGGGCCCACAGATACGCAGTATTTT.

This clone occurred a few times. V usage is TRBV5-4 and J usage is TRBJ2-3; no definite D call. Deletions cut 0 bases from V and 0 bases from J, with 8 bases between. Per germline, CDR1 SGHNT and CDR2 YYREEE (reference sequence). This CDR3 has 15 residues. CDR3 loop: CASSLGTVSTDTQYF. DNA of the CDR3: TGTGCCAGCAGCTTGGGAACTGTAAGCACAGATACGCAGTATTTT.

DNA for the CDR3: TGTGCCAGCAGCGCCCTACAGGTTCGGTATGGGGCCAACGTCCTGACTTTC. Its protein product is CASSALQVRYGANVLTF. The chain uses TRBV2 and TRBJ2-6; D perhaps matches TRBD1 (5 bases). The CDR3 extends over 17 amino acids. Looked up from germline, CDR1 is SNHLY and CDR2 is FYNNEI. Trimming shortened V by 6 bases and J by 3 bases, and 18 bases separated the two germline ends.

This clone was counted many times. V and J are TRBV13 and TRBJ2-1, with D perhaps TRBD1 or TRBD2 (5 bases each). The CDR3 is made up of 16 amino acids. The germline V gene encodes CDR1 PRHDT and CDR2 FYEKMQ (reference sequence). V was cut by 5 bases and J by 0 bases, with 14 bases left in between. CDR3 DNA: TGTGCCAGCAGCCCTCCAGGGACCTACTCCTACAATGAGCAGTTCTTC. The encoded protein is CASSPPGTYSYNEQFF.

In its sample, this clone was seen a few times. The chain couples TRBV18 to TRBJ2-1; 12 bases are a match to TRBD2. Germline V gene data show CDR1 as KGHSH and CDR2 as LQKENI. The CDR3 has 18 residues. Losses at the gene ends were 4 bases for V and 0 bases for J; bases not matched to a gene: 7. The CDR3 DNA follows: TGTGCCAGCTCACTCGGGACTAGCGGGCCGAGCTCCTACAATGAGCAGTTCTTC. It is translated as CASSLGTSGPSSYNEQFF.

Only a few counts were recorded for this clone. V is TRBV23-1 and J is TRBJ1-5; no reliable D call. TRBV23-1 is given ORF status, its function remaining uncertain. This CDR3 comprises 16 residues. V was trimmed by 3 bases and J by 6 bases, leaving 18 bases between them. The CDR3 here is CASSHSRAVVGQPQHF. The CDR3 DNA sequence: TGCGCCAGCAGTCATTCTCGCGCCGTGGTGGGTCAGCCCCAGCATTTT.

The rearrangement uses TRBV4-3 and TRBJ1-2; D gene unclear. The CDR3 extends over 12 amino acids. CDR1 and CDR2 (germline): LGHNA, YSLEER. The V end lost 1 base, the J end lost 5 bases, and 5 bases lay between the germline ends. In DNA form, the CDR3 reads TGCGCCAGCAGCCAAGGGGAGTATGGCTACACCTTC. It yields the protein CASSQGEYGYTF.

Many counts were recorded for this clone. The chain is built from TRBV7-9 and TRBJ1-2, with TRBD1 matching 7 bases. The length of the CDR3 is 16 residues. Trimming took 6 bases from V and 6 from J; bases not matched to a gene: 16. The germline V gene has CDR1 SEHNR and CDR2 FQNEAQ (reference sequence). The CDR3 protein is CASRVTGTPLYHGYTF. In DNA, the CDR3 is TGTGCCAGCAGGGTGACAGGGACTCCGCTTTATCATGGCTACACCTTC.

This clone was detected only a few times. The sample contains more than one DNA sequence encoding this CDR3. The J gene is TRBJ2-1, the V gene TRBV13; 7 nucleotides line up with TRBD2. V lost 3 bases and J lost 2; bases outside the gene matches: 1. CDR1 is PRHDT, CDR2 FYEKMQ, per germline (reference sequence). The CDR3 is made up of 14 amino acids. The CDR3 region is CASSLGGAYNEQFF. The CDR3, as DNA: TGTGCCAGCAGCTTGGGAGGGGCCTACAATGAGCAGTTCTTC.

V usage is TRBV11-2 and J usage is TRBJ2-3; unclear D gene. The V gene's germline CDR1 is SGHAT and CDR2 FQNNGV. This CDR3 is built from 15 residues. V was clipped by 4 bases and J by 2 bases, with 13 bases between them. The CDR3 region is CASSSIRTDTDTQYF. In nucleotides, the CDR3 is TGTGCCAGCAGCTCGATTCGGACGGACACAGATACGCAGTATTTT. Combining the CDR3 with reference TRBV11-2 and TRBJ2-3 gives the whole variable domain EAGVAQSPRYKIIEKRQSVAFWCNPISGHATLYWYQQILGQGPKLLIQFQNNGVVDDSQLPKDRFSAERLKGVDSTLKIQPAKLEDSAVYLCASSSIRTDTDTQYFGPGTRLTVL.

J is TRBJ2-2 and V is TRBV7-3; 9 nucleotides line up with TRBD2. In germline, CDR1 is SGHTA, CDR2 FQGTGA. The CDR3 has 15 residues. V trimming: 5 bases; J trimming: 1 base; junction bases outside the gene matches: 2. DNA of the CDR3: TGTGCCAGCAGCCCACTAGCGGGGAACACCGGGGAGCTGTTTTTT. It is translated as CASSPLAGNTGELFF.

This clone was detected only a few times. V gene TRBV18 combines with J gene TRBJ1-2; possibly TRBD1 for D (5 bases). Germline CDR1 and CDR2: KGHSH and LQKENI. V shed 3 bases and J shed 4 bases, with 9 bases lying between them. The CDR3 has 13 residues. The CDR3 coding sequence is TGTGCCAGCTCACCGACGGACACCTATGGCTACACCTTC. Translating gives CASSPTDTYGYTF.

The rearrangement uses TRBV11-2 and TRBJ2-1; D not resolved. Trimming removed 5 bases at V and 2 bases at J, with 10 bases between. The CDR3 consists of 14 residues. CDR1 is SGHAT and CDR2 is FQNNGV in the germline V gene. CDR3 sequence: CASSIQHPYNEQFF. The CDR3, as DNA: TGTGCCAGCAGCATACAACATCCCTACAATGAGCAGTTCTTC.

There are a few counts of this clone. The chain is built from TRBV30 and TRBJ2-3, with D perhaps matching TRBD1 or TRBD2 (5 bases each). Trimming left V 0 bases short and J 11 bases short, with 9 bases between. Germline-derived CDR1 and CDR2 are GTSNPN and SVGIG (reference sequence). The CDR3 has 11 residues. The CDR3 bases are TGTGCCTGGAGTGTGAGGGGCGGGCAGTATTTT. Its translation is CAWSVRGGQYF.

The chain is built from TRBV2 and TRBJ2-7; 7 bases agree with TRBD1. With V trimmed by 8 bases and J by 4 bases, 5 bases remained unmatched. Per the germline V gene, CDR1 is SNHLY and CDR2 is FYNNEI. CDR3 length: 12 residues. CDR3 nucleotide sequence: TGTGCCAGCCCCCAGGGGGAGTACGAGCAGTACTTC. Amino acids: CASPQGEYEQYF.

The chain combines TRBV30 with TRBJ2-5; unclear D gene. Germline V gene sequence: CDR1 GTSNPN, CDR2 SVGIG (reference sequence). This CDR3 region has 14 residues. V was cut by 1 base and J by 2 bases, with 11 bases left in between. CDR3 in DNA: TGTGCCTGGAGTGGAGCAGCCCTTCAAGAGACCCAGTACTTC. This encodes CAWSGAALQETQYF.

V gene TRBV11-2 combines with J gene TRBJ2-1; 8 positions agree with TRBD2. The CDR3 consists of 19 residues. V dropped 4 bases and J dropped 4; count of bases not matched to a gene: 18. Germline V CDR1 and CDR2: SGHAT, FQNNGV. The CDR3 sequence is CASSSHPRRSGGHYNEQFF. The CDR3 DNA reads as TGTGCCAGCAGCTCCCACCCCCGCCGCAGCGGGGGACATTACAATGAGCAGTTCTTC.

The chain links TRBV4-3 to TRBJ2-3; D not resolved. The V end lost 4 bases, the J end lost 0 bases, and 8 bases lay between the germline ends. CDR1 and CDR2 (germline): LGHNA, YSLEER. The CDR3 sequence is 14 residues long. In DNA, the CDR3 is TGCGCCAGCAGCCGAAAATTAAGCACAGATACGCAGTATTTT. Translation gives CASSRKLSTDTQYF.

This clone occurred a few times. The V and J genes are TRBV27 and TRBJ2-7, with 7 bases aligning to TRBD1. CDR1 and CDR2 (germline): MNHEY, SMNVEV (reference sequence). This CDR3 comprises 14 residues. The V segment lost 5 bases and the J segment 2 bases; nucleotides outside the gene matches: 6. The CDR3 DNA is TGTGCCAGCAGTACCCGGACAGGTCCCTACGAGCAGTACTTC. This codes for CASSTRTGPYEQYF.

The chain recombines TRBV29-1 with TRBJ2-7; possible D gene TRBD1, 5 bases. Germline-derived CDR1 and CDR2 are SQVTM and ANQGSEA. V dropped 5 bases and J dropped 3 bases, with 8 bases sitting between them. The CDR3 is made up of 11 amino acids. CDR3 region: CSVNTGYEQYV. CDR3 DNA sequence: TGCAGCGTTAACACAGGCTACGAGCAGTACGTC.

The chain recombines TRBV27 with TRBJ1-2; TRBD1 matches at 7 bases. The CDR3 extends over 17 amino acids. The ends lost 6 bases at V and 0 bases at J; junction bases unmatched: 13. Germline V gives CDR1 MNHEY, CDR2 SMNVEV (reference sequence). In nucleotides, the CDR3 is TGTGCCAGCAGCCTCCGGTGGGGGACAGCGGCTAACTATGGCTACACCTTC. Translating gives CASSLRWGTAANYGYTF.

A few counts support this clone. The rearrangement links TRBV5-1 to TRBJ1-2; TRBD1 matches at 12 bases. Germline V lookup: CDR1 SGHRS, CDR2 YFSETQ. Germline trimming cut 0 bases from V and 8 bases from J; bases unmatched to any gene: 11. There are 17 residues in the CDR3. The DNA of the CDR3 is TGCGCCAGCAGCTTGGCCCTCCCGGGACAGGGGGCGGACGGCTACACCTTC. Its translation: CASSLALPGQGADGYTF.

The chain carries TRBV19 and TRBJ2-6; D is uncertain. Germline V CDR1 and CDR2: LNHDA, SQIVND (reference sequence). The CDR3 extends over 15 amino acids. The V and J ends lost 4 bases and 0 bases respectively, with 7 bases between them. CDR3 sequence (DNA): TGTGCCAGTAGTACCCCGGGCTCTGGGGCCAACGTCCTGACTTTC. Protein sequence: CASSTPGSGANVLTF.